This T cell receptor (beta chain) was captured by sequencing in a study of PD-L1 blockade in urothelial cancer. Study summary: Specimens of blood held a median count of roughly 150,000 T cells. Study-level findings and limits: Sub-median blood TCR clonality before treatment predicted longer survival.

The time point is: pretreatment peripheral blood. Libraries were prepared by immunoSEQ multiplex PCR; TCRdb keeps only in-frame clonotypes and omits some of them. The data show tens of thousands of clones, 82% seen once. Looked up from germline, CDR1 is MNHEY and CDR2 is SMNVEV (reference sequence). The V and J ends lost 4 bases and 5 bases, in that order; junction bases with no gene match: 3. The CDR3 consists of 15 residues. This clone has only a few counts. What it binds is unknown. The chain joins TRBV27 to TRBJ2-5; 14 positions agree with TRBD2. Sequencing was performed on PBMCs, taken around atezolizumab (anti-PD-L1) treatment. This TCR came from a man aged 50 to 59 with urothelial cancer. CDR3 sequence reads: CASSWTSGRPETQYF. CDR3 nucleotides: TGTGCCAGCAGTTGGACTAGCGGGAGGCCGGAGACCCAGTACTTC.